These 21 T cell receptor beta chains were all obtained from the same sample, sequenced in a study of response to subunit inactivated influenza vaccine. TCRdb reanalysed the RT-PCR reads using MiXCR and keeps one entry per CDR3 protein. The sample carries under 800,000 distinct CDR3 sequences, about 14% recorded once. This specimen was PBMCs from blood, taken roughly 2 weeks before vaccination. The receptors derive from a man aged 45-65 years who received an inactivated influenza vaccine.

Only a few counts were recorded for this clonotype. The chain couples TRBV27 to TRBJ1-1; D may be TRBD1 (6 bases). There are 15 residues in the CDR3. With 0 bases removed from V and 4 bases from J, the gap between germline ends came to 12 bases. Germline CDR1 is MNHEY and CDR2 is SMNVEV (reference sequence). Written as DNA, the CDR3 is TGTGCCAGCAGTTTATCAGTAGGGGGGGGCACTGAAGCTTTCTTT. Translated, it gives CASSLSVGGGTEAFF.

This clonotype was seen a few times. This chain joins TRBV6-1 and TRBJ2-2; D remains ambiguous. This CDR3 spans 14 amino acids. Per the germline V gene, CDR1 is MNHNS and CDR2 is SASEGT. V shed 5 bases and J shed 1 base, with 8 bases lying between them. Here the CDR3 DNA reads TGTGCCAGCAGTAAGCAGGAGAACACCGGGGAGCTGTTTTTT. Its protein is CASSKQENTGELFF.

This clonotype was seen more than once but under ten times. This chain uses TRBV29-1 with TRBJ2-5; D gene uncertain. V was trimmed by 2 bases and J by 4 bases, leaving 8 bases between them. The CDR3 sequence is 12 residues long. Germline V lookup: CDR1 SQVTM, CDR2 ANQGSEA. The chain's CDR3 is CSVEKGPETQYF. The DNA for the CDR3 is TGCAGCGTTGAAAAGGGTCCAGAGACCCAGTACTTC.

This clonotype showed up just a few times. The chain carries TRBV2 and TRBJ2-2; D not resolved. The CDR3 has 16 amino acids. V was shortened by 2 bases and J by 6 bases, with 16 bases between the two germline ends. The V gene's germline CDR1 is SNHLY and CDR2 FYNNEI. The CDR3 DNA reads TGTGCCAGCAGTGAAAGACGCATCCGAAACGCCGGGGAGCTGTTTTTT. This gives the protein CASSERRIRNAGELFF.

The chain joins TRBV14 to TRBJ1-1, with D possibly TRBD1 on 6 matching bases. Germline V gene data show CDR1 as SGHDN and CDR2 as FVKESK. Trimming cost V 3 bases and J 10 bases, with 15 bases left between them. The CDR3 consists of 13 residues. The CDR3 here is CASSQLEGGRAFF. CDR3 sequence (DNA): TGTGCCAGCAGCCAGTTGGAGGGGGGAAGAGCTTTCTTT.

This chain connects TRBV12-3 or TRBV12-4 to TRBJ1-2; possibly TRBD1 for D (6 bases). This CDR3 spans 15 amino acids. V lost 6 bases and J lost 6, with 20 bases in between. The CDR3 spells CASSPINRAADGYTF. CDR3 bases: TGTGCCAGCAGCCCCATCAACAGGGCGGCCGATGGCTACACCTTC.

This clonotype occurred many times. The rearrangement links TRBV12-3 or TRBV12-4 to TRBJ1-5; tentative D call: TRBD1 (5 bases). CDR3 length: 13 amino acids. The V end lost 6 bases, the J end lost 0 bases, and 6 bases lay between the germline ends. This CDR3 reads CASRGLSNQPQHF. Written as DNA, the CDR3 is TGTGCCAGCAGGGGGCTTAGCAATCAGCCCCAGCATTTT.

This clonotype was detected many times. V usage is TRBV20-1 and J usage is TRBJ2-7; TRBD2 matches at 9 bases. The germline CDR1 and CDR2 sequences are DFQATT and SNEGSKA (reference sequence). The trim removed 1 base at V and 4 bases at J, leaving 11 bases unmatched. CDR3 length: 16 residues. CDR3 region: CSARVPFRSGRYEQYF. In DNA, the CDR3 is TGCAGTGCTAGAGTCCCCTTTCGCAGCGGGAGGTACGAGCAGTACTTC.

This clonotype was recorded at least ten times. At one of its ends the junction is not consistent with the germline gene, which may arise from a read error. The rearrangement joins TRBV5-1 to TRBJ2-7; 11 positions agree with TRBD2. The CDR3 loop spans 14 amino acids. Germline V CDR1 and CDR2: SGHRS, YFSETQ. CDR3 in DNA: TGTGCCAGCAGTTTAGCGGGAGGGAACTACGAGCAGTACTTC. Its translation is CASSLAGGNYEQYF.

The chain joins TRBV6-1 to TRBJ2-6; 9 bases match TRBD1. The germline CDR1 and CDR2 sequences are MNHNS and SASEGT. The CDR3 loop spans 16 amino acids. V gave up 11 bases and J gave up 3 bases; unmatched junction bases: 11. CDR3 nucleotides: TGTGCCGCCTCCGGGACAGGGAGGTATGGGGCCAACGTCCTGACTTTC. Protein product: CAASGTGRYGANVLTF.

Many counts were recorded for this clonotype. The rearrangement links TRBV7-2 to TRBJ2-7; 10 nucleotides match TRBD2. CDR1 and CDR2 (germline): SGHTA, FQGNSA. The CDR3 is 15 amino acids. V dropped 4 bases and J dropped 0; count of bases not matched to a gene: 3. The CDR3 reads CASSSSGSLSYEQYF. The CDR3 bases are TGTGCCAGCAGCTCTAGCGGGAGCCTCTCCTACGAGCAGTACTTC.

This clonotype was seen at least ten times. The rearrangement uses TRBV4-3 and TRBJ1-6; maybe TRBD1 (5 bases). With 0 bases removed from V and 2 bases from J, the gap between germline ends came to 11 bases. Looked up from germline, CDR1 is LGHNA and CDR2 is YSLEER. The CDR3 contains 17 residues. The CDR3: CASSQDGRGPYNSPLHF. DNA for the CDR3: TGCGCCAGCAGCCAAGACGGACGGGGCCCCTATAATTCACCCCTCCACTTT.

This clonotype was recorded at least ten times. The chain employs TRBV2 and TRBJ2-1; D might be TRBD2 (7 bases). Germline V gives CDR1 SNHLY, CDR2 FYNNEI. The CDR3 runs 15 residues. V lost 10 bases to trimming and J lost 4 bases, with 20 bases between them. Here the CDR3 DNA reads TGTGCCACTACGGGGGCTAGCGGAGGATACAATGAGCAGTTCTTC. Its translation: CATTGASGGYNEQFF.

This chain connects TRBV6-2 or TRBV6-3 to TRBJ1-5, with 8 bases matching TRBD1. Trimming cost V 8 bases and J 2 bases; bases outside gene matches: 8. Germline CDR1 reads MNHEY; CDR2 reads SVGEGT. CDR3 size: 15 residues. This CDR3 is CASLGQGYGNQPQHF. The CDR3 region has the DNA TGTGCCAGCCTCGGACAGGGATATGGCAATCAGCCCCAGCATTTT.

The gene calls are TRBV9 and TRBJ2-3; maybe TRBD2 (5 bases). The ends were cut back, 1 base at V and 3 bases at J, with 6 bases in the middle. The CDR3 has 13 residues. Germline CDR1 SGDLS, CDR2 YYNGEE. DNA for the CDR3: TGTGCCAGCAGCGTAAGAGGGACAGATACGCAGTATTTT. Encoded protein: CASSVRGTDTQYF.

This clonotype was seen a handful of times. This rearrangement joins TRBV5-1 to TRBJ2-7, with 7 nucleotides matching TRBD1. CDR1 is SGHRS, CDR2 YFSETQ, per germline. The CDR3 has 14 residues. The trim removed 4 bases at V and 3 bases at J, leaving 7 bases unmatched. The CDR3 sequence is CASSTQGQLYEQYF. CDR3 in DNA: TGCGCCAGCAGCACTCAGGGACAGCTCTACGAGCAGTACTTC.

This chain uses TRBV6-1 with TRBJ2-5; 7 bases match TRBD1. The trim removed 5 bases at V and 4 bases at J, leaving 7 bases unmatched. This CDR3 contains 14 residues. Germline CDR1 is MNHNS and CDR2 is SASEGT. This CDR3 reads CASSTLGGGETQYF. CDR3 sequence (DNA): TGTGCCAGCAGTACCCTAGGGGGCGGAGAGACCCAGTACTTC.

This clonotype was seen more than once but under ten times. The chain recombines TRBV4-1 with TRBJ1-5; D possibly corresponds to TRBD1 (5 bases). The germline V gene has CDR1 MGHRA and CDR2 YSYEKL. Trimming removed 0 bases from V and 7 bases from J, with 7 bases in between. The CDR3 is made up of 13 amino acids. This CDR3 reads CASSQDEGQPQHF. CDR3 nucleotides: TGCGCCAGCAGCCAAGACGAGGGGCAGCCCCAGCATTTT.

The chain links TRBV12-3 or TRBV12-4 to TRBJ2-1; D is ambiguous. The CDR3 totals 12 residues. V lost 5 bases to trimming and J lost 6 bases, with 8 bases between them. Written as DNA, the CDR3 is TGTGCCAGCAGTCTGCACGGCAATGAGCAGTTCTTC. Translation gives CASSLHGNEQFF.

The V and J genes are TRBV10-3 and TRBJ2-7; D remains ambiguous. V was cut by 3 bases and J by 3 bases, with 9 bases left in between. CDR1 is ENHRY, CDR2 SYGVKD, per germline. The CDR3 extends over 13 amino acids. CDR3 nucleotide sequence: TGTGCCATCAGTGATCAGAGAGACTACGAGCAGTACTTC. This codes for CAISDQRDYEQYF.

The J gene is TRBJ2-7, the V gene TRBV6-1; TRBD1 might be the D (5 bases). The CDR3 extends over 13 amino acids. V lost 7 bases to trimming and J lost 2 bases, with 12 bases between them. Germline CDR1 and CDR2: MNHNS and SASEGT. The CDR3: CASISTGTYEQYF. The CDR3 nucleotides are TGTGCCAGCATCTCTACAGGAACCTACGAGCAGTACTTC.